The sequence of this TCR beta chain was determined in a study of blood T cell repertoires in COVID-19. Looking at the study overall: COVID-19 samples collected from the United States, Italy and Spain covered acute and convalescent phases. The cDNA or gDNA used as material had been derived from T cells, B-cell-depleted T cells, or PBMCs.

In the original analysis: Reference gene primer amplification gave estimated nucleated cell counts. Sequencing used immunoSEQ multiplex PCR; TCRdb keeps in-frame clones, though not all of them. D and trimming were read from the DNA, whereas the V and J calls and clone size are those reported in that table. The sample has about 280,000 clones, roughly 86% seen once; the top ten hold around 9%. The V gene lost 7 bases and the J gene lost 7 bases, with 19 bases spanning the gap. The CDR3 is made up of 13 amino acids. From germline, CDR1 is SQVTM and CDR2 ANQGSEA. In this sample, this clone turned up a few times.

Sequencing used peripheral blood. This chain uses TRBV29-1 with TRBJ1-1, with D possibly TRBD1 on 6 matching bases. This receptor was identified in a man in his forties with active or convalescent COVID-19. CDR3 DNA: TGCAGCGCCGGGGGGCGGGCGCAGGGTGAAGCTTTCTTT. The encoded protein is CSAGGRAQGEAFF.